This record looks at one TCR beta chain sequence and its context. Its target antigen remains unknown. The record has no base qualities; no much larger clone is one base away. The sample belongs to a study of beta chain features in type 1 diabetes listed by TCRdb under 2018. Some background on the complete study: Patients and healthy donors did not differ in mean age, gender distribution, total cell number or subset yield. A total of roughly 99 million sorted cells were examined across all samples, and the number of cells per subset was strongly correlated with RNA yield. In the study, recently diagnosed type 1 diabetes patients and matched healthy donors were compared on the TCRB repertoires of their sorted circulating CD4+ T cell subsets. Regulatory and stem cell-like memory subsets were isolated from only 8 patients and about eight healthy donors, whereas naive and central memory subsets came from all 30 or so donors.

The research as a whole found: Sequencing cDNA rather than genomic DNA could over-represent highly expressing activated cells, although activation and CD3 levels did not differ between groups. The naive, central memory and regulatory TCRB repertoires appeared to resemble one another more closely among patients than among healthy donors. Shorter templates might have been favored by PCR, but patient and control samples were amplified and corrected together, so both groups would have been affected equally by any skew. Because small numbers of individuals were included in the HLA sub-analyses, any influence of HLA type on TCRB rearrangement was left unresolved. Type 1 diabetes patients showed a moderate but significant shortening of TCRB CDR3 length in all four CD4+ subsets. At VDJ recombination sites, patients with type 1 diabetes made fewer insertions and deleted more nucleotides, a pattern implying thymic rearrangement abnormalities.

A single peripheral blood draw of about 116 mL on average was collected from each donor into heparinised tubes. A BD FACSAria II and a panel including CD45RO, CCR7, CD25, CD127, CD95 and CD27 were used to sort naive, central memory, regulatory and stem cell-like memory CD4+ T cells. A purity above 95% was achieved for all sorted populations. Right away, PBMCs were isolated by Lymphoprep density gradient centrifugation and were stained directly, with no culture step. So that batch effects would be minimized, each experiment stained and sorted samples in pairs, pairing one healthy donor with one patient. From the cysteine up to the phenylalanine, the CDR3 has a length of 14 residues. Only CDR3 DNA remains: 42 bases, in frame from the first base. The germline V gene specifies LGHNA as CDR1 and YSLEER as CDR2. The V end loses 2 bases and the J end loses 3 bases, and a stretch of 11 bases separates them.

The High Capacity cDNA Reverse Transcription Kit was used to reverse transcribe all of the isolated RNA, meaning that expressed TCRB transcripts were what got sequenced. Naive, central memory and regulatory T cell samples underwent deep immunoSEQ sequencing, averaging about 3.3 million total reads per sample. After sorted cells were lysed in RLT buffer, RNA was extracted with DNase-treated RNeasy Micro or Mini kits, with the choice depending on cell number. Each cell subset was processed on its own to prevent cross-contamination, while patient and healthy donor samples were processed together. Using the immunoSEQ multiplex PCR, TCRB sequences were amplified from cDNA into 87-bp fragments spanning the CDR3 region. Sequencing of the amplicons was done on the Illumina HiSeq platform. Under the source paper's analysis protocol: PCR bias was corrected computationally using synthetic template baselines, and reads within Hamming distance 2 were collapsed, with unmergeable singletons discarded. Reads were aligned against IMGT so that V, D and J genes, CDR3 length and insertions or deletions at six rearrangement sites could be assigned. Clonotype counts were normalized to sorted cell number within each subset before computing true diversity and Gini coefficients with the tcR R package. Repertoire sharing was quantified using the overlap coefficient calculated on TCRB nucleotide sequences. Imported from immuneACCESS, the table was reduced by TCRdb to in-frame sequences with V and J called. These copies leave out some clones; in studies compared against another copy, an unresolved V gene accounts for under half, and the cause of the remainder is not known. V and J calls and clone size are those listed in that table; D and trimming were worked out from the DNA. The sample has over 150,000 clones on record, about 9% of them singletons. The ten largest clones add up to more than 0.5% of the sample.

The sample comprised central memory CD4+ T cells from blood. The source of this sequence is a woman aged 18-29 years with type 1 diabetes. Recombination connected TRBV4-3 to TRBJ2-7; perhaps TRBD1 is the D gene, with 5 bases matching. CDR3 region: CASSQQPQGYEQYF. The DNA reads TGCGCCAGCAGCCAACAACCTCAGGGCTACGAGCAGTACTTC.